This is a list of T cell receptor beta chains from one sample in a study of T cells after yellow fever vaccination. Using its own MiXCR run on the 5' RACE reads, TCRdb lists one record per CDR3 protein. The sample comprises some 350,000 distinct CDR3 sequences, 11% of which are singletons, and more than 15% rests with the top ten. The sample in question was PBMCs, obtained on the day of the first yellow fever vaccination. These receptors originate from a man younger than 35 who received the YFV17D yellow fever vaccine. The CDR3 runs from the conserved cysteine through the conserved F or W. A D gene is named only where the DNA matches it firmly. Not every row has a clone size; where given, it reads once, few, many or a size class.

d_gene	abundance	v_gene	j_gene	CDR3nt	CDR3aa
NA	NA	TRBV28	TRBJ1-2	TGTGCCAGCTACCACAGGGATACGGGTGGCTACACCTTC	CASYHRDTGGYTF
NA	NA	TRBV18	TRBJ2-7	TGTGCCAGCTCACCACCGAGCCAGCGACTGGACGAGCAGTACTTC	CASSPPSQRLDEQYF
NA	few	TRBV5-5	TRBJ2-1	TGTGCCAGCAGCTTGGGGCCCCGAACAGGGTCCAATGAGCAGTTCTTC	CASSLGPRTGSNEQFF
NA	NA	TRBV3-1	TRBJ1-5	TGTGCCTGCAGCCAAGGGTGGATCGGGGTGAGCAATCAGCCCCAGCATTTT	CACSQGWIGVSNQPQHF
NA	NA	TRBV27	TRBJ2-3	TGTGCCAGCACTCCTTGGGCGGGGAGCACAGATACGCAGTATTTT	CASTPWAGSTDTQYF
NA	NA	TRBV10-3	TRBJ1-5	TGTGCCATCAGTGACCCCAGGGACAATCAGCCCCAGCATTTT	CAISDPRDNQPQHF
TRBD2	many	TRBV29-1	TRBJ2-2	TGCAGCGGTCTAGCGGAGAACACCGGGGAGCTGTTTTTT	CSGLAENTGELFF
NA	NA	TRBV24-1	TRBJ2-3	TGTGCCACCAGTGATTTGGGGAGTCATACGCAGTATTTT	CATSDLGSHTQYF
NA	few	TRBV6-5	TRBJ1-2	TGTGCCAGCAGTTACAGAGGCCCCGACTATGGCTACACCTTC	CASSYRGPDYGYTF
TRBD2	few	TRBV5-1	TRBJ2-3	TGCGCCAGCAGCTTGGGCGGGAGGTGGGCCACAGATACGCAGTATTTT	CASSLGGRWATDTQYF
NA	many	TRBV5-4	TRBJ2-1	TGTGCCAGCAGCCCGGGCGTGGGGTCCTACAATGAGCAGTTCTTC	CASSPGVGSYNEQFF
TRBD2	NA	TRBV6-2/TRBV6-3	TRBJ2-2	TGTGCCAGCAGCACCCCCACTAGCGGGGGGGCTATTACCGGGGAGCTGTTTTTT	CASSTPTSGGAITGELFF
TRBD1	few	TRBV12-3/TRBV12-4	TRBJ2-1	TGTGCCAGCAGTTTAGACCGACAGGGTACTGATGAGCAGTTCTTC	CASSLDRQGTDEQFF
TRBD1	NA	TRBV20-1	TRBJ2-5	TGCAGTGCATCCCGACAGGGACCTCAAGAGACCCAGTACTTC	CSASRQGPQETQYF
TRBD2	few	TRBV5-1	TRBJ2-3	TGCGCCAGCAGCTTTAGCGGGGGACGGGATACGCAGTATTTT	CASSFSGGRDTQYF
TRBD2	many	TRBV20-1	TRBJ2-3	TGCAGTGTTCCCGGACTAGCGGGGAAGACCACAGATACGCAGTATTTT	CSVPGLAGKTTDTQYF
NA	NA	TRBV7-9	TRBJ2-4	TGTGCCAGCAGCTTAGCGGGGTCTTCCAAAAACATTCAGTACTTC	CASSLAGSSKNIQYF
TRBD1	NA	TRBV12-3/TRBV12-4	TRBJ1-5	TGTGCCAGCAGTCGACAGGGGGTCGGCAATCAGCCCCAGCATTTT	CASSRQGVGNQPQHF
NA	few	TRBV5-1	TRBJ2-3	TGCGCCAGCAGCCTCATTAGCAGCACAGATACGCAGTATTTT	CASSLISSTDTQYF
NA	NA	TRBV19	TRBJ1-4	TGTGCCAGTAGTATCGGGGTTGGGAGTGAAAAACTGTTTTTT	CASSIGVGSEKLFF
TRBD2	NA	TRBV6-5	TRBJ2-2	TGTGCCAGCAGTTACTCGACAGCAACCGCGGGGGGAAACACCGGGGAGCTGTTTTTT	CASSYSTATAGGNTGELFF
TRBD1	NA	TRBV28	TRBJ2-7	TGTGCCAGCACTCCTCCGGACAGGACCTACGAGCAGTACTTC	CASTPPDRTYEQYF
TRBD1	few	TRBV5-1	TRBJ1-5	TGCGCCAGCAGCATCGGACAGGGTCATCAGCCCCAGCATTTT	CASSIGQGHQPQHF
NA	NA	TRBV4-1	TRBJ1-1	TGCGCCAGCAGCCAAGAAAGGGGGGGCGCGAACACTGAAGCTTTCTTT	CASSQERGGANTEAFF
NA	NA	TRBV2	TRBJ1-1	TGTGCCAGCAGGTTCGTGACAGGGAACACTGAAGCTTTCTTT	CASRFVTGNTEAFF
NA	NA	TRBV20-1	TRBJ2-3	TGCAGTGCCACACGCGGGGGAGGGGGCCATAGAGATACGCAGTATTTT	CSATRGGGGHRDTQYF
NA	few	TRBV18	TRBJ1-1	TGTGCCAGCTCACCATACCAGACTGAAGCTTTCTTT	CASSPYQTEAFF
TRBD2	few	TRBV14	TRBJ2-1	TGTGCCAGCAGCCCATTAAGGGGAGGGGATTGGAATGAGCAGTTCTTC	CASSPLRGGDWNEQFF
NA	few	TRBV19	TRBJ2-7	TGTGCCAGTAGTATAGCCGACCCGGCGGACGAGCAGTACTTC	CASSIADPADEQYF
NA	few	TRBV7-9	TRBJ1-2	TGTGCCAGCAGCTTAGTCAGAAATGGCTACACCTTC	CASSLVRNGYTF
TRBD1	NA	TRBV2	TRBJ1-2	TGTGCCAGCAGTGATGGGGACAGACTCTATGGCTACACCTTC	CASSDGDRLYGYTF